This is a list of T cell receptor beta chains from one sample in a study of T cells after yellow fever vaccination. TCRdb re-derived calls from the 5' RACE reads in MiXCR, one entry per CDR3 protein. The profile shows 250,000 to 350,000 distinct CDR3 sequences, 7.5% to 9% of them singletons. Sequenced material: CD4+ T cells sorted from PBMCs, taken 5 days after the yellow fever booster vaccination. These receptors came from a man aged 18 to 29 who received the YFV17D yellow fever vaccine. CDR3s include the opening cysteine and the closing phenylalanine or tryptophan. D genes are given only for firm matches. Clone size is given for some rows only: seen once, a few or many times, or a class if the clone is expanded.

TRBJ2-3,.,TRBV7-9,.,TGTGCCAGCACCCGAGGTGGGGGGCCAGCAAGGGCGCAGTATTTT,CASTRGGGPARAQYF
TRBJ1-1,.,TRBV20-1,many,TGCAGTGCTTTGGGGCCTAACACTGAAGCTTTCTTT,CSALGPNTEAFF
TRBJ1-5,TRBD1,TRBV20-1,few,TGCAGTGCTAGGCCCGGGACAGGGTCTTATCAGCCCCAGCATTTT,CSARPGTGSYQPQHF
TRBJ2-3,TRBD1,TRBV24-1,few,TGTGCCACCAGTGACCCTCAGACAGGGGGAGATACGCAGTATTTT,CATSDPQTGGDTQYF
TRBJ1-2,TRBD1,TRBV6-5,few,TGTGCCAGCAGCTCCGGGACAGAGGGAGGCTACACCTTC,CASSSGTEGGYTF
TRBJ1-4,.,TRBV24-1,many,TGTGCCACCAGTGACCAGCCCTCTGCGGGGAATAATGAAAAACTGTTTTTT,CATSDQPSAGNNEKLFF
TRBJ1-6,.,TRBV5-1,many,TGCGCCAGCAGCCCACAGGGCCTGGGACAATCACCCCTCCACTTT,CASSPQGLGQSPLHF
TRBJ2-1,.,TRBV7-9,few,TGTGCCAGCAGCTTCATACAGGGTATCTACAATGAGCAGTTCTTC,CASSFIQGIYNEQFF
TRBJ2-3,TRBD2,TRBV7-8,.,TGTGCCAGCAGCACGATTTCTAGCGGGGGAACAGATACGCAGTATTTT,CASSTISSGGTDTQYF
TRBJ1-1,TRBD1,TRBV20-1,many,TGCAGTGCTAGAGAGGAGGGGGCAGGGACTGAAGCTTTCTTT,CSAREEGAGTEAFF
TRBJ2-5,.,TRBV15,few,TGTGCCACCAGCAGGGAGGAGCGGGAGACCCAGTACTTC,CATSREERETQYF
TRBJ2-1,.,TRBV20-1,.,TGCAGTGCTAGAGATCTCCCAGGGAGCTCCTACAATGAGCAGTTCTTC,CSARDLPGSSYNEQFF
TRBJ1-2,.,TRBV5-1,many,TGCGCCAGCAGCCCTGACAGATATGGCTACACCTTC,CASSPDRYGYTF
TRBJ1-2,.,TRBV5-1,few,TGCGCCAGCAGCCTGGGGACAACTAACTATGGCTACACCTTC,CASSLGTTNYGYTF
TRBJ1-1,.,TRBV6-5,few,TGTGCCAGCAGTTACTCGTGGCAGAGGAACACTGAAGCTTTCTTT,CASSYSWQRNTEAFF
TRBJ2-2,.,TRBV7-2,few,TGTGCCAGCAGCTTTGCGTCTAACACCGGGGAGCTGTTTTTT,CASSFASNTGELFF
TRBJ2-5,.,TRBV12-3/TRBV12-4,.,TGTGCCAGCAGTTCGTGGGGCCGCGGAGGAGAGACCCAGTACTTC,CASSSWGRGGETQYF
TRBJ2-4,.,TRBV5-1,.,TGCGCCAGCAGGAGCTTGGGACAACGGCTTGGGACCAAAAACATTCAGTACTTC,CASRSLGQRLGTKNIQYF
TRBJ1-3,.,TRBV7-2,many,TGTGCCAGCAGCTTCGTGGCGGGCTTATCTGGAAACACCATATATTTT,CASSFVAGLSGNTIYF
TRBJ2-5,.,TRBV7-2,.,TGTGCCAGCAGCAGAGGCTACGGAGAGACCCAGTACTTC,CASSRGYGETQYF
TRBJ1-2,.,TRBV10-3,.,TGTGCCATCAAGGGGGGAACGGGAACCTATGGCTACACCTTC,CAIKGGTGTYGYTF
TRBJ2-2,TRBD1,TRBV3-1,.,TGTGCCAGCAGCCAATCACCCTTCGACAGGGGGAACACCGGGGAGCTGTTTTTT,CASSQSPFDRGNTGELFF
TRBJ2-1,.,TRBV5-1,few,TGCGCCAGCAGCCCCCTCTTAGGGGACAATGAGCAGTTCTTC,CASSPLLGDNEQFF
TRBJ2-1,TRBD1,TRBV6-2/TRBV6-3,.,TGTGCCAGCAGTTACCTCGGACAGGGGATCGGTGAGCAGTTCTTC,CASSYLGQGIGEQFF
TRBJ1-4,.,TRBV7-3,few,TGTGCCAGCAGGCGTAGTGGAGAGGAGGCAAAACTGTTTTTT,CASRRSGEEAKLFF
TRBJ2-7,.,TRBV28,many,TGTGCCAGCGTAAAGGGGATATCCTACGAGCAGTACTTC,CASVKGISYEQYF
TRBJ2-7,TRBD1,TRBV5-1,few,TGCGCCAGCAGCTTAGCGACAGGGGTTCCCAACGAGCAGTACTTC,CASSLATGVPNEQYF
TRBJ2-1,.,TRBV9,.,TGTGCCAGCAGCGTAGACAAGGGGACCTACAATGAGCAGTTCTTC,CASSVDKGTYNEQFF
TRBJ2-1,TRBD1,TRBV3-1,many,TGTGCCAGCAGCCAAGGAGTCCCAGGGGGCGATCAGTTCTTC,CASSQGVPGGDQFF
TRBJ1-2,.,TRBV7-2,few,TGTGCCAGCAGCTTAGTAAGGGAGTCGGGCTACACCTTC,CASSLVRESGYTF
TRBJ1-2,.,TRBV20-1,few,TGCAGTGCTACCAGGGGCGCGCGGGGCTACACCTTC,CSATRGARGYTF
TRBJ2-6,TRBD1,TRBV6-6,.,TGTGCCAGCAGTTACTCTGCAGACAGGGGCTCTGGGGCCAACGTCCTGACTTTC,CASSYSADRGSGANVLTF
TRBJ2-5,TRBD2,TRBV5-1,many,TGCGCCAGCAGCTTGGCCGGGACTAGTAGGGGCCGAGAGACCCAGTACTTC,CASSLAGTSRGRETQYF
TRBJ2-3,TRBD1,TRBV29-1,many,TGCAGCGTACTAGGCTACAGGGGAACAGGCACAGATACGCAGTATTTT,CSVLGYRGTGTDTQYF
TRBJ2-3,.,TRBV5-1,.,TGCGCCAGCAGCTTGGCAGGACCCCCAGATACGCAGTATTTT,CASSLAGPPDTQYF
TRBJ2-1,TRBD2,TRBV7-8,.,TGTGCCAGCAGCTCACTGGCTAGCGGGGGCTCCTACAATGAGCAGTTCTTC,CASSSLASGGSYNEQFF
TRBJ2-2,TRBD1,TRBV12-5,many,TGTGCTAGTGGTCTCCGGACAGGGAGCACCGGGGAGCTGTTTTTT,CASGLRTGSTGELFF
TRBJ1-1,.,TRBV20-1,few,TGCAGTGCTAAGAGGGGAATTATGACTGAAGCTTTCTTT,CSAKRGIMTEAFF
TRBJ1-4,.,TRBV9,few,TGTGCCAGCAGCCTCCGTGGGGAGGCTAATGAAAAACTGTTTTTT,CASSLRGEANEKLFF
TRBJ1-1,.,TRBV7-9,few,TGTGCCAGCAGCCTCAGGCTTATGGACACTGAAGCTTTCTTT,CASSLRLMDTEAFF
TRBJ1-2,.,TRBV14,.,TGTGCCAGCAGCGGTACGCTAGAGAGGGGCTATGGCTACACCTTC,CASSGTLERGYGYTF
TRBJ2-4,.,TRBV11-2,few,TGTGCCAGCAGCCACGAGTGGGGGGCCAAAAACATTCAGTACTTC,CASSHEWGAKNIQYF
TRBJ2-1,.,TRBV3-1,.,TGTGCCAGCAGCCTGCCCAGCGGGGAGCAGTTCTTC,CASSLPSGEQFF
TRBJ2-5,TRBD1,TRBV9,many,TGTGCCAGCAGCGTAAGCCGAGACAGGGGGACCCAGTACTTC,CASSVSRDRGTQYF
TRBJ2-3,TRBD2,TRBV7-9,.,TGTGCCAGCAGCTTTCTGAGCGGGGGGGCCGGAGATACGCAGTATTTT,CASSFLSGGAGDTQYF
TRBJ2-5,TRBD2,TRBV4-2,few,TGTGCCAGCAGCCAAGGCGGGGGGGCCGGCGCTGAGACCCAGTACTTC,CASSQGGGAGAETQYF
TRBJ1-4,TRBD1,TRBV4-1,few,TGCGCCAGCAGCCAAGTCCTAGGCCGGGACAGGGCTGAAAAACTGTTTTTT,CASSQVLGRDRAEKLFF
TRBJ2-7,.,TRBV27,.,TGTGCCAGCAGCACATATCCCAGTGGCTCCTACGAGCAGTACTTC,CASSTYPSGSYEQYF
TRBJ2-5,.,TRBV10-3,few,TGTGCCATCAGTGAGTCCGTTGCGGGACCGGAGACCCAGTACTTC,CAISESVAGPETQYF
TRBJ2-4,.,TRBV5-6,many,TGTGCCAGCAGTTTACTTCGGGGGCAAATAGCCAAAAACATTCAGTACTTC,CASSLLRGQIAKNIQYF
TRBJ2-6,.,TRBV7-9,few,TGTGCCAGCAGCCCCAAACAGGCCCTACTAAGGACTGGGGCCAACGTCCTGACTTTC,CASSPKQALLRTGANVLTF
TRBJ2-2,.,TRBV6-6,few,TGTGCCAGCAGACCCCACGAATTCACCGGGGAGCTGTTTTTT,CASRPHEFTGELFF
TRBJ2-5,.,TRBV4-1,many,TGCGCCAGCAGCCTTGGTTTGGGGCCAGAGACCCAGTACTTC,CASSLGLGPETQYF
TRBJ2-3,TRBD1,TRBV9,few,TGTGCCAGCACTAGGGGACAGAGCACAGATACGCAGTATTTT,CASTRGQSTDTQYF
TRBJ1-4,.,TRBV20-1,.,TGCAGTGCTAGAAATTATGAAAAACTGTTTTTT,CSARNYEKLFF
TRBJ1-2,.,TRBV7-2,.,TGTGCCAGCAGCCAAACCAACCCCCCCTTGGGGGATGGCTACACCTTC,CASSQTNPPLGDGYTF
TRBJ1-5,TRBD1,TRBV5-5,.,TGTGCCAGCAGCCTTTGGACAGGGGGGGACAATCAGCCCCAGCATTTT,CASSLWTGGDNQPQHF
TRBJ2-5,.,TRBV4-1,many,TGCGCCAGCAGCCAGGAGTACGAAGAGACCCAGTACTTC,CASSQEYEETQYF
TRBJ2-2,.,TRBV20-1,.,TGCAGTCTGGCCAGGGGTGGAAATACCGGGGAGCTGTTTTTT,CSLARGGNTGELFF